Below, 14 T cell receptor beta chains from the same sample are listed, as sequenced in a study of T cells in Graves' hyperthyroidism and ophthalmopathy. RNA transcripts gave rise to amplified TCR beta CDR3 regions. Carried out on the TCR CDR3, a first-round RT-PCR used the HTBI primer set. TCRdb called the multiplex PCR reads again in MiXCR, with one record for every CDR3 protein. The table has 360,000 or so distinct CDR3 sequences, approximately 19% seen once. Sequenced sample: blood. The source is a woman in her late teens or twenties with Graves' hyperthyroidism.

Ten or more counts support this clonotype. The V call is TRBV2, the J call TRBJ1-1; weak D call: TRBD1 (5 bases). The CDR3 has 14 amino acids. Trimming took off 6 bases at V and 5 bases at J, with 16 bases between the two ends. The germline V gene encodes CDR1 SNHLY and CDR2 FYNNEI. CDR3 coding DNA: TGTGCCAGCAGGTTACCGGGGGGACTTACTGAAGCTTTCTTT. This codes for CASRLPGGLTEAFF.

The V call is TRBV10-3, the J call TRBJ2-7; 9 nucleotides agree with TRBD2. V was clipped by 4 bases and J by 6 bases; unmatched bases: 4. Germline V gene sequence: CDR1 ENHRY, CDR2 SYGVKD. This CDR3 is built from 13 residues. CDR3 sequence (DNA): TGTGCCATCAGTGGGGGACTAGCAGGCGAGCAGTACTTC. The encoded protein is CAISGGLAGEQYF.

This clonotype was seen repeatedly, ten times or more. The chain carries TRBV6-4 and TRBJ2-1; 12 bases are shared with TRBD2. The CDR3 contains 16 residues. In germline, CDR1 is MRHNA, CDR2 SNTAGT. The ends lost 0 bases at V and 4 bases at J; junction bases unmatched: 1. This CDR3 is CASSDSGTSGYNEQFF. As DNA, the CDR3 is TGTGCCAGCAGTGACTCCGGGACTAGCGGGTACAATGAGCAGTTCTTC.

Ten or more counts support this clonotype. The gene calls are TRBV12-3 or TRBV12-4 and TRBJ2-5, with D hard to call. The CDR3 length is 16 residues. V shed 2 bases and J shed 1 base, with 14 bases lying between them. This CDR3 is CASSLLGGGSQETQYF. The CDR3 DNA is TGTGCCAGCAGTTTACTTGGCGGTGGGTCCCAAGAGACCCAGTACTTC.

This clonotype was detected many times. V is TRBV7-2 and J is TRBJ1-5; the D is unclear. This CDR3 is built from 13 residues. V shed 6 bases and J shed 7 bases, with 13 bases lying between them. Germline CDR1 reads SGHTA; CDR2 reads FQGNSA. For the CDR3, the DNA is TGTGCCAGCAGTTCGGACCCAAGCCAGCCCCAGCATTTT. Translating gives CASSSDPSQPQHF.

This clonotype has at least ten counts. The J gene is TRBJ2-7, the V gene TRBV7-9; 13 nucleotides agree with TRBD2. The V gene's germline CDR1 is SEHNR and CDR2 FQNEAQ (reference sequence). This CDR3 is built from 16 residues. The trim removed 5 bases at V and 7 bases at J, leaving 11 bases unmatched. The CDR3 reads CASSLLLTSGGEEQYF. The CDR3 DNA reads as TGTGCCAGCAGCCTATTGTTAACTAGCGGGGGGGAAGAGCAGTACTTC.

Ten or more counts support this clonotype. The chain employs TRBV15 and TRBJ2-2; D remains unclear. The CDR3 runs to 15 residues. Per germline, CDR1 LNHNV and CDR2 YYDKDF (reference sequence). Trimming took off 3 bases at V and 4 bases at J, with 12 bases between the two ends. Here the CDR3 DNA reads TGTGCCACCAGCAGTGTCCGGTTCGGCACCGGGGAGCTGTTTTTT. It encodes CATSSVRFGTGELFF.

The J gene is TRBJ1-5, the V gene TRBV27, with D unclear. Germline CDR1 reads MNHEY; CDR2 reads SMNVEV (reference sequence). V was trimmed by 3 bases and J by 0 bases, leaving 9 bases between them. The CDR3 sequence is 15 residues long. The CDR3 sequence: CASSLFPNSNQPQHF. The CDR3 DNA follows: TGTGCCAGCAGTTTGTTCCCTAATAGCAATCAGCCCCAGCATTTT.

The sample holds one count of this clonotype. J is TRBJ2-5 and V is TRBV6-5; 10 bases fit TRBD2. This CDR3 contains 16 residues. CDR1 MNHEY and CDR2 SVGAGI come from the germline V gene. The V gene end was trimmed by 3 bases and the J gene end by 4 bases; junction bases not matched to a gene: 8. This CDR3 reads CASSYPFSGGRETQYF. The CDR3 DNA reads TGTGCCAGCAGTTATCCCTTTAGCGGGGGGCGAGAGACCCAGTACTTC.

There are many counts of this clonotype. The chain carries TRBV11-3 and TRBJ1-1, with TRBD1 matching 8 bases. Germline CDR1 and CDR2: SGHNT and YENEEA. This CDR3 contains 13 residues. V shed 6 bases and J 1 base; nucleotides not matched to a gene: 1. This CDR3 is CASSGQGNTEAFF. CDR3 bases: TGTGCCAGCAGTGGACAGGGGAACACTGAAGCTTTCTTT.

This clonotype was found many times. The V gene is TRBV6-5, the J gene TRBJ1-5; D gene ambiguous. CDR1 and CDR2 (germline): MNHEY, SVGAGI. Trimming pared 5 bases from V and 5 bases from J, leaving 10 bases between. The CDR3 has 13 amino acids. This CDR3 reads CASSTFPDQPQHF. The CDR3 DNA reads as TGTGCCAGCAGTACGTTCCCTGATCAGCCCCAGCATTTT.

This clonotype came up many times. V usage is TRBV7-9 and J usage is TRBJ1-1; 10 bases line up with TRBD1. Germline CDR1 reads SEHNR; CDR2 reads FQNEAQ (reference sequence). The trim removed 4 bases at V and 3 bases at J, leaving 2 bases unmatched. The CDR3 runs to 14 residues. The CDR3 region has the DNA TGTGCCAGCAGCTCCGGGACAGGGGACACTGAAGCTTTCTTT. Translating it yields CASSSGTGDTEAFF.

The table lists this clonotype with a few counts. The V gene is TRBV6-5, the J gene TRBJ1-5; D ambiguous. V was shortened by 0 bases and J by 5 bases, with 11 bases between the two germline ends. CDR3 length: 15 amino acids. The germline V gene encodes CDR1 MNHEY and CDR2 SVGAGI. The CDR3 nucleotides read TGTGCCAGCAGTTACTCGATTGGTGAGCATCAGCCCCAGCATTTT. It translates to CASSYSIGEHQPQHF.

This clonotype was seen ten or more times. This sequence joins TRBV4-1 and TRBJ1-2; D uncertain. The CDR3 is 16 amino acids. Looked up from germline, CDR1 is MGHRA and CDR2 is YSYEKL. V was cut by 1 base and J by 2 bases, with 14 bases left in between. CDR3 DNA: TGCGCCAGCAGCCAAGTATGGATGACACCGAACTATGGCTACACCTTC. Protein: CASSQVWMTPNYGYTF.